What follows describes a single T cell receptor beta chain. The target of this receptor is not known. It has no much larger one-base neighbor in the sample; base qualities were not kept. This sample was taken from a study of Ad26.COV2.S vaccination and SARS-CoV-2 variants (dated by TCRdb to about 2021). Looking at the study overall: Vaccine-arm donors came from COV1001, a multicentre, randomized, double-blind, placebo-controlled phase I-IIa trial of Ad26.COV2.S in healthy adults. Ad26.COV2.S was administered intramuscularly at 5 x 10^10 or 1 x 10^11 viral particles, either as a single shot or as two shots given 56 days apart. The specificity and breadth of SARS-CoV-2-reactive T cell receptors after Ad26.COV2.S vaccination were assessed by TCRbeta repertoire sequencing. The TCR-sequenced set comprised around 30 samples: approximately 19 Ad26.COV2.S vaccine recipients, 5 placebo recipients and 8 SARS-CoV-2 convalescent individuals. Trial participants were randomized into five groups of five: low-dose or high-dose Ad26.COV2.S given once or twice, or placebo on both occasions. Investigators did not know the trial group allocation while performing experiments and assessing outcomes.

The study at large found these results: Substantial breadth of spike-specific CD8+ and CD4+ T cell responses was reported after vaccination. Ad26.COV2.S recipients had higher spike-specific TCR breadth than placebo recipients (P = 0.0014). The authors noted that total T cell responses may have been underestimated by the TCR breadth and depth analyses. Comparable non-spike TCR breadth was observed between vaccine and placebo recipients, consistent with only spike being contained in the vaccine. Comparing responses between vaccine doses or regimens was not something the study was powered to do.

The immunoSEQ Assay was used to sequence TCRbeta CDR3 regions. After extraction, genomic DNA underwent amplification by bias-controlled multiplex PCR, followed by high-throughput sequencing. The published analysis was carried out like this. Collapsing and filtering of sequences were performed to quantify the absolute abundance of each unique TCRbeta CDR3 region. T cell fraction was estimated by normalizing TCRbeta template counts to usable DNA, which was measured by amplifying reference genes present in all nucleated cells. Repertoire TCRs were annotated as SARS-CoV-2-specific when V gene, CDR3 amino acid sequence and J gene were exactly matched to a known reactive TCR set. MIRA supplied the reference SARS-CoV-2 TCR set, which was filtered for enrichment in COVID-19-positive ImmuneCODE repertoires so that public or cross-reactive TCRs were removed. Based on the MIRA antigens, annotated TCRs were further analysed at the level of specific ORF or position within ORF. Depth was the summed frequency of annotated unique rearrangements, while breadth was defined as annotated unique rearrangements over total unique productive rearrangements. Two-sided Wilcoxon rank-sum tests were used to compare TCR breadth between groups. Not all clones reach the TCRdb copy of this immuneACCESS table, which keeps in-frame sequences only. Checked studies attribute under half of the gap to unresolved V genes and leave the rest unexplained. The V and J calls and clone size come from that table; D and trimming were worked out from the DNA. Here the sample has about 480,000 clones; around nine tenths occur a single time. Together, the top ten hold 9.5% to 15% of the sample.

V lost 7 bases and J lost 3 bases; the stretch between them is 18 bases long. The CDR3 spans 15 residues, from the cysteine through the phenylalanine. Left in the record is the CDR3 DNA by itself, 45 bases read in frame from the first base. From the germline V gene (reference sequence), CDR1 is LNHDA and CDR2 is SQIVND. The label giving this sample's treatment or condition can be read as: 15 to 20 received Ad26.COV2.S at low or high dose, single or two shots; about five received placebo; per-sample allocation not given. Repertoires of vaccine and placebo recipients were sequenced from samples taken on day 63 after the first injection. Cohort 1b enrolled 20 to 30 adults aged 18-55 years at a single site in Boston, USA, between 29 July and 7 August 2020. Ad26.COV2.S consisted of a replication-incompetent adenovirus type 26 vector by which a prefusion-stabilized SARS-CoV-2 spike protein from the original Wuhan strain was expressed.

This TCR came from a person between 18 and 65 years old who received the Ad26.COV2.S COVID-19 vaccine or a placebo. Specimen: peripheral blood, collected in a trial of Ad26.COV2.S vaccine versus placebo. The sequence is built from TRBV19 and TRBJ2-5; the D gene is perhaps TRBD1, on 6 matching bases. The CDR3 region: CASTVGTTGKETQYF. Here is the DNA: TGTGCCAGTACGGTGGGGACGACAGGAAAAGAGACCCAGTACTTC.